This TCR beta chain was observed in a study of CD8 T cells in ankylosing spondylitis. The CDR3 length is 17 residues. V gave up 4 bases and J gave up 0 bases, with 16 bases separating them. Germline CDR1 KGHSH, CDR2 LQKENI. Findings and limits, study-wide: Seemingly characteristic of ankylosing spondylitis blood was a TCR beta motif consisting of about 8 highly homologous variants. Reportedly, matched ankylosing spondylitis synovial fluid was significantly enriched for disease-linked clones.

TCRdb called the 5' RACE reads again in MiXCR, with one record for every CDR3 protein. The sample has about 340,000 distinct CDR3 sequences, around 7.6% seen once. This clonotype occurred a few times. Its antigen is undetermined. This clonotype was obtained from a male donor with ankylosing spondylitis. The chain joins TRBV18 to TRBJ2-1; D not certain. The sample comprised blood, either unsorted or a sorted T cell fraction (not recorded which). The CDR3 nucleotides are TGTGCCAGCTCACGTCCCCTCGGGCCTAGCTCCTACAATGAGCAGTTCTTC. It encodes CASSRPLGPSSYNEQFF.